This T cell receptor (beta chain) is drawn from a study of T cells after yellow fever vaccination (dated by TCRdb to the late 2010s). A note on the overall study: The SMART-Seq v4 Ultra Low Input RNA kit was used to prepare libraries from fractions with low cell numbers. Blood was collected at multiple timepoints before and after primary and secondary immunization, and bulk PBMC replicates and cell subsets were isolated. To follow T-cell clones before and after both primary and booster YFV17D yellow fever vaccination, bulk TCR alpha and beta repertoires underwent longitudinal sequencing. The cohort comprised two healthy male donors, one aged 18 to 29 and one aged 30 to 40 years. Study-wide conclusions, independent of this receptor: The secondary T-cell response was weaker than the primary response but faster, peaking on day 5 instead of day 15. Most clones expanded after primary vaccination were re-detected after the booster (almost 97% of CD4 and 88% of CD8), suggesting broad memory maintenance. A small fraction of clonotypes showed up in both the CD4 and CD8 compartments, probably as a result of convergent recombination. Because abundant contaminating clonotypes from the bulk population could be contained in FACS-sorted repertoires, computational filtering was required. Because the study included only two donors, the extent to which the findings can be generalized is limited.

The treatment or condition label here, explained by the study, means: live attenuated yellow fever vaccine strain. At every blood-draw timepoint, two biological replicates of bulk PBMCs were collected. PBMCs were isolated from peripheral blood using a standard Ficoll-Paque protocol. TriZol was used to extract RNA from bulk PBMCs, from CD4 and CD8 fractions, and from dextramer-positive and dextramer-negative fractions. Synthesis of TCR cDNA relied on 5'RACE template switching, a step that introduced a universal primer site along with unique molecular identifiers. cDNA synthesis was primed from both the TCR alpha and TCR beta constant segments. Library amplification used two PCR steps, and the second PCR step added sample barcodes and sequencing adapters. Sequencing of libraries was done on Illumina HiSeq 2500 (2x100 bp) or NovaSeq (2x150 bp). Turning to the authors' computational methods: Reads were demultiplexed and collapsed into UMI consensus sequences with MIGEC, and V(D)J alignment was performed with MiXCR. Vaccine-responding clonotypes were defined with edgeR using replicate PBMC samples, requiring FDR below 0.01 and a log2 fold change above 5 up to day 15. CD4 or CD8 identity was assigned to each bulk clonotype according to whether the clonotype was present at higher abundance in the sequenced CD4 repertoire or the sequenced CD8 repertoire. TCRdb reran the public reads through fastp at Q25 and MiXCR, keeping productive beta chains. Here each entry gathers all rows of one CDR3 protein and keeps the most common genes and DNA. TCRdb's processing, not the authors' own work, is the source of the V and J calls. The sample table holds a few hundred thousand distinct CDR3 sequences, of which around 8.1% were seen once. Of the sample, approximately 15% falls within the top ten clones.

This clonotype was observed a few times. It has no known antigen specificity. Per-base quality was not reported, and no clone a single base away is much larger than it. Its CDR3 holds 19 amino acids, cysteine through phenylalanine. Only the CDR3 DNA is retained, 57 bases long and in frame from the first base. Via the germline V gene, CDR1 is MNHNS and CDR2 SASEGT. The junction shows trimming of 5 bases on V and 6 bases on J, and the gene matches do not reach 15 bases of it. This receptor was taken from a man aged 18-30 years who received the YFV17D yellow fever vaccine. The sample consisted of PBMCs, taken about 49 days after the first yellow fever vaccination. This sequence uses TRBV6-1 and TRBJ2-3, with TRBD2 identical over 15 junction bases. The CDR3 is CASSRGLAGGRPQTDTQYF. The nucleotides read TGTGCCAGCAGTAGGGGACTAGCGGGGGGACGCCCCCAGACTGATACGCAGTATTTT.